This T cell receptor (beta chain) was obtained from a study of glioma-infiltrating T cells. Study-wide results and limits: Tissue-blood divergence was below expectation in non-neoplastic patients, above in gliomas. Tissue and blood shared very few CDR3 sequences.

TCR alpha and beta CDR3 regions were amplified from RNA using iRepertoire nested multiplex PCR. Tissue mRNA or PBMC total RNA, about 85-400 ng, went into one-step reverse transcription and amplification. TCRdb analysed the multiplex PCR reads with MiXCR anew, one entry per CDR3 protein. The sample includes 100,000 to 150,000 distinct CDR3 sequences, roughly 24% of them seen just once. This clonotype appeared many times. Its antigen is not identified. Germline V gene sequence: CDR1 SGHRS, CDR2 YFSETQ. The J segment lost 5 bases and the V segment lost 4 bases, leaving 5 bases of the junction unmatched. The CDR3 runs 14 residues.

The source is a human donor with low-grade glioma or glioblastoma, undergoing nonglioma brain surgery, or in good health (not recorded which). The V and J genes are TRBV5-1 and TRBJ1-4, with 7 bases lining up with TRBD1. The sequenced material came from glioma tissue, nonneoplastic brain tissue, or PBMCs (not recorded which). CDR3 in amino acids: CASSRGGQNEKLFF. The CDR3 bases are TGCGCCAGCAGCCGGGGGGGACAGAATGAAAAACTGTTTTTT.